This T cell receptor beta chain came from a study of blood T cell repertoires in COVID-19. Across the whole study: Both acute and convalescent COVID-19 samples were obtained from the United States, Italy and Spain.

The CDR3 length is 14 residues. Germline CDR1 is SGDLS and CDR2 is YYNGEE. The trim removed 10 bases at V and 4 bases at J, leaving 11 bases unmatched. Original handling: Cell counts per sample came from amplifying reference gene primers. Profiling relied on immunoSEQ multiplex PCR, and the TCRdb table lists in-frame clones only, not all of them. The V and J calls and clone size were taken over from that table, and D and trimming were inferred from the DNA. The sample has over 120,000 clones; 81% are singletons. V is TRBV9 and J is TRBJ2-7; 10 bases are a match to TRBD2. Specimen: peripheral blood. The origin of this receptor is a human donor in a cohort sampled during active COVID-19. In nucleotides, the CDR3 is TGTGCCTCGGGGCCGGGACTAGCGTCTTACGAGCAGTACTTC. This encodes CASGPGLASYEQYF.